The T cell receptor beta chain described here comes from a study of CD8 T cells in ankylosing spondylitis. The study, taken as a whole, reports: Eight highly homologous variants formed a TCR beta motif that appeared characteristic of ankylosing spondylitis blood. Reported data indicate significant enrichment of disease-linked clones within matched ankylosing spondylitis synovial fluid. Clones that were linked to disease were CD8+ and were relatively rare in peripheral blood. In the blood and synovial fluid of reactive arthritis, some motif variants had been previously reported.

Concerning this clonotype: Its antigen is unknown.

This CDR3 has 13 amino acids. The V gene lost 3 bases and the J gene lost 3 bases, with 12 bases spanning the gap. In germline, CDR1 is DFQATT, CDR2 SNEGSKA (reference sequence). Libraries for TCR beta were made by quantitative 5'-RACE with molecular barcodes. TCRdb re-called the 5' RACE reads with MiXCR, one entry per CDR3 protein. The repertoire includes fewer than 550,000 distinct CDR3 sequences, 5.3% of them detected once, and around 3.5% sits in the top ten. The TCR was taken from a male donor with ankylosing spondylitis. The chain combines TRBV20-1 with TRBJ2-7; unclear D gene. The sequenced material came from blood, either unsorted or a sorted T cell fraction (not recorded which). CDR3 DNA: TGCAGTGCTAGCCCGGGCCAAATCTACGAGCAGTACTTC. It yields the protein CSASPGQIYEQYF.